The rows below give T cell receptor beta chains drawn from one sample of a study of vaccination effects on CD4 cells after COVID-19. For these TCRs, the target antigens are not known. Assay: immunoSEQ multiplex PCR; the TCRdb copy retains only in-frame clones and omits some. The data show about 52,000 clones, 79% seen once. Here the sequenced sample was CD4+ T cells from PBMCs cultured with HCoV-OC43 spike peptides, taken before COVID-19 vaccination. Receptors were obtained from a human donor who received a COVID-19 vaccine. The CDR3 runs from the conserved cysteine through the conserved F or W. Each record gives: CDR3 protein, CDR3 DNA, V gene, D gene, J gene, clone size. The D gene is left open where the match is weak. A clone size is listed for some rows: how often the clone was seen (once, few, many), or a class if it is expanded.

CDR3: CASSLRGGVLGEQFF
DNA: TGTGCCAGCAGCTTACGTGGGGGAGTTTTGGGTGAGCAGTTCTTC
V: TRBV7-2
D: NA
J: TRBJ2-1
size: few

CDR3: CASSYPLQGAWYNEQFF
DNA: TGTGCCAGCAGTTACCCCTTACAGGGGGCATGGTACAATGAGCAGTTCTTC
V: TRBV6-2/TRBV6-3
D: TRBD1
J: TRBJ2-1
size: NA

CDR3: CASSHGLPSQETQYF
DNA: TGTGCCAGCAGTCATGGACTGCCTAGCCAAGAGACCCAGTACTTC
V: TRBV6-5
D: NA
J: TRBJ2-5
size: once

CDR3: CASSLRTSRTQETQYF
DNA: TGTGCCAGTAGTCTCCGGACTAGCAGGACACAAGAGACCCAGTACTTC
V: TRBV19
D: TRBD2
J: TRBJ2-5
size: few

CDR3: CASPAGWGGGTTDTQYF
DNA: TGTGCCAGCCCAGCCGGGTGGGGAGGGGGGACCACAGATACGCAGTATTTT
V: TRBV5-8
D: NA
J: TRBJ2-3
size: NA

CDR3: CASSRSLGQYNQPQHF
DNA: TGTGCCAGTAGTCGCTCCTTGGGCCAGTACAATCAGCCCCAGCATTTT
V: TRBV19
D: NA
J: TRBJ1-5
size: once

CDR3: CASSLEGGNTGELFF
DNA: TGCGCCAGCAGCTTGGAGGGGGGGAACACCGGGGAGCTGTTTTTT
V: TRBV5-1
D: NA
J: TRBJ2-2
size: NA

CDR3: CASSLQGSGANVLTF
DNA: TGTGCCAGCAGTTTACAGGGGTCTGGGGCCAACGTCCTGACTTTC
V: TRBV6-2/TRBV6-3
D: TRBD1
J: TRBJ2-6
size: NA

CDR3: CASSVGYGGGTDTQYF
DNA: TGTGCCAGCAGCGTAGGGTACGGGGGGGGCACAGATACGCAGTATTTT
V: TRBV9
D: TRBD2
J: TRBJ2-3
size: NA

CDR3: CASSPLPGSPLHF
DNA: TGTGCCAGCAGCCCCCTACCCGGTTCACCCCTCCACTTT
V: TRBV7-2
D: NA
J: TRBJ1-6
size: NA

CDR3: CASSFVGGLPSSYNSPLHF
DNA: TGTGCCAGCAGTTTTGTGGGTGGACTCCCGAGCTCCTATAATTCACCCCTCCACTTT
V: TRBV28
D: NA
J: TRBJ1-6
size: NA

CDR3: CASSTRTGGAKNIQYF
DNA: TGTGCCAGCAGCACCCGGACAGGGGGGGCCAAAAACATTCAGTACTTC
V: TRBV7-9
D: TRBD1
J: TRBJ2-4
size: NA

CDR3: CASSDGRGGQKTQYF
DNA: TGTGCCAGCAGTGATGGGCGGGGGGGCCAGAAGACCCAGTACTTC
V: TRBV2
D: TRBD2
J: TRBJ2-5
size: NA

CDR3: CASSLTGSGGANEQFF
DNA: TGTGCCAGCAGCTTAACGGGTTCGGGGGGGGCGAATGAGCAGTTCTTC
V: TRBV7-3
D: TRBD2
J: TRBJ2-1
size: few

CDR3: CASSTFSFEAFF
DNA: TGTGCCAGCAGCACTTTCAGCTTTGAAGCTTTCTTT
V: TRBV14
D: NA
J: TRBJ1-1
size: NA

CDR3: CASSLDRGNEKLFF
DNA: TGCGCCAGCAGCCTGGACAGGGGCAATGAAAAACTGTTTTTT
V: TRBV5-1
D: TRBD1
J: TRBJ1-4
size: once

CDR3: CASSQDGTGRQPQHF
DNA: TGCGCCAGCAGCCAAGACGGAACAGGGAGACAGCCCCAGCATTTT
V: TRBV4-3
D: NA
J: TRBJ1-5
size: NA

CDR3: CASSPGGATNEKLFF
DNA: TGCGCCAGCAGCCCGGGCGGTGCAACTAATGAAAAACTGTTTTTT
V: TRBV5-1
D: NA
J: TRBJ1-4
size: NA

CDR3: CASSILGQAINQPQHF
DNA: TGTGCCAGTAGTATTTTAGGACAGGCAATAAATCAGCCCCAGCATTTT
V: TRBV19
D: TRBD1
J: TRBJ1-5
size: once

CDR3: CATRGLGGGLETQYF
DNA: TGTGCCACCCGAGGACTTGGGGGCGGCTTAGAGACCCAGTACTTC
V: TRBV6-6
D: NA
J: TRBJ2-5
size: NA

CDR3: CASSEGRGITFF
DNA: TGTGCCAGTAGTGAGGGCAGGGGTATAACTTTCTTT
V: TRBV19
D: NA
J: TRBJ1-1
size: few

CDR3: CAWSQGLNSNQPQHF
DNA: TGTGCCTGGAGCCAGGGATTGAATAGCAATCAGCCCCAGCATTTT
V: TRBV30
D: NA
J: TRBJ1-5
size: NA

CDR3: CASSFTGTANTGELFF
DNA: TGTGCCAGCAGCTTTACCGGGACAGCGAACACCGGGGAGCTGTTTTTT
V: TRBV7-2
D: TRBD1
J: TRBJ2-2
size: NA

CDR3: CASRTGADTGELFF
DNA: TGTGCCAGCAGGACAGGTGCGGACACCGGGGAGCTGTTTTTT
V: TRBV5-5
D: NA
J: TRBJ2-2
size: once

CDR3: CASSPVSGGNSPLHF
DNA: TGTGCCAGCAGCCCCGTATCGGGGGGGAATTCACCCCTCCACTTT
V: TRBV7-8
D: NA
J: TRBJ1-6
size: once

CDR3: CASSKTATVNTEAFF
DNA: TGTGCCAGCAGTAAGACGGCGACAGTTAACACTGAAGCTTTCTTT
V: TRBV28
D: NA
J: TRBJ1-1
size: once

CDR3: CATSEVAGGSTDTQYF
DNA: TGTGCCACCAGTGAAGTAGCGGGGGGGAGCACAGATACGCAGTATTTT
V: TRBV24-1
D: TRBD2
J: TRBJ2-3
size: NA

CDR3: CASSVVAGSNTGELFF
DNA: TGTGCCAGCAGCGTAGTTGCGGGGTCGAACACCGGGGAGCTGTTTTTT
V: TRBV9
D: NA
J: TRBJ2-2
size: NA

CDR3: CASSLLLNTGELFF
DNA: TGTGCCAGCAGCTTGCTGCTGAACACCGGGGAGCTGTTTTTT
V: TRBV5-5
D: NA
J: TRBJ2-2
size: NA

CDR3: CASSREGNSPLHF
DNA: TGTGCCAGCAGCAGGGAGGGTAATTCACCCCTCCACTTT
V: TRBV6-5
D: NA
J: TRBJ1-6
size: few

CDR3: CAIRRTTNTGELFF
DNA: TGTGCCATCCGGAGGACTACGAACACCGGGGAGCTGTTTTTT
V: TRBV10-3
D: NA
J: TRBJ2-2
size: NA

CDR3: CASSLPNSPLHF
DNA: TGCGCCAGCAGCTTACCTAATTCACCCCTCCACTTT
V: TRBV5-1
D: NA
J: TRBJ1-6
size: NA

CDR3: CASSGQGHNQPQHF
DNA: TGTGCCAGTAGTGGTCAGGGTCACAATCAGCCCCAGCATTTT
V: TRBV19
D: NA
J: TRBJ1-5
size: once

CDR3: CASSQGGTASLTNEKLFF
DNA: TGTGCCAGCAGCCAAGGTGGGACAGCAAGTCTAACTAATGAAAAACTGTTTTTT
V: TRBV3-1/TRBV3-2
D: TRBD1
J: TRBJ1-4
size: NA

CDR3: CASSPRGSSVGNIQYF
DNA: TGTGCCAGCTCACCACGGGGATCTAGCGTCGGGAACATTCAGTACTTC
V: TRBV18
D: NA
J: TRBJ2-4
size: NA

CDR3: CASSPTGGRTDTQYF
DNA: TGTGCCAGCAGCCCTACAGGGGGGAGAACAGATACGCAGTATTTT
V: TRBV5-4
D: TRBD1
J: TRBJ2-3
size: NA

CDR3: CASRGGNTGELFF
DNA: TGTGCCAGCAGGGGGGGGAACACCGGGGAGCTGTTTTTT
V: TRBV7-8
D: NA
J: TRBJ2-2
size: NA

CDR3: CASSIILGSGTSGGDRLDTQYF
DNA: TGTGCCAGTAGTATTATATTGGGATCCGGGACTAGCGGGGGGGACCGGTTGGATACGCAGTATTTT
V: TRBV19
D: TRBD2
J: TRBJ2-3
size: NA

CDR3: CASNGSGGHGYTF
DNA: TGTGCCAGCAATGGTTCCGGGGGCCATGGCTACACCTTC
V: TRBV28
D: NA
J: TRBJ1-2
size: NA

CDR3: CASSKTSNTEAFF
DNA: TGTGCCAGCAGTAAAACGTCAAACACTGAAGCTTTCTTT
V: TRBV6-4
D: NA
J: TRBJ1-1
size: NA

CDR3: CASSEGTPAWDTQYF
DNA: TGCGCCAGCAGTGAGGGGACCCCAGCCTGGGATACGCAGTATTTT
V: TRBV10-1
D: NA
J: TRBJ2-3
size: NA

CDR3: CASKKRAISGNTIYF
DNA: TGTGCCAGCAAAAAACGAGCGATCTCTGGAAACACCATATATTTT
V: TRBV6-5
D: NA
J: TRBJ1-3
size: few

CDR3: CASSTKTLSSYNEQFF
DNA: TGTGCCAGCTCAACAAAGACCCTGAGCTCCTACAATGAGCAGTTCTTC
V: TRBV18
D: NA
J: TRBJ2-1
size: once

CDR3: CASSLAWRGGGTEAFF
DNA: TGCGCCAGCAGCTTGGCCTGGCGCGGGGGGGGAACTGAAGCTTTCTTT
V: TRBV5-1
D: NA
J: TRBJ1-1
size: NA

CDR3: CASSGQFNYGYTF
DNA: TGTGCCAGCTCGGGACAGTTCAACTATGGCTACACCTTC
V: TRBV2
D: TRBD1
J: TRBJ1-2
size: NA

CDR3: CASSESQGWADTQYF
DNA: TGCGCCAGCAGTGAGTCGCAAGGCTGGGCAGATACGCAGTATTTT
V: TRBV10-1
D: NA
J: TRBJ2-3
size: once

CDR3: CASSSQPNNEQFF
DNA: TGCGCCAGCAGCTCACAACCGAACAATGAGCAGTTCTTC
V: TRBV5-1
D: NA
J: TRBJ2-1
size: NA

CDR3: CASSYQGTGELFF
DNA: TGCGCCAGCAGCTACCAGGGGACCGGGGAGCTGTTTTTT
V: TRBV5-1
D: NA
J: TRBJ2-2
size: few